Listed below are T cell receptor beta chains from one sample, sequenced in a study of graft-versus-host responses after intestinal transplantation. Using immunoSEQ multiplex PCR, the repertoire was profiled, and TCRdb retains in-frame clones only, with some absent. The sample includes some 44,000 clones, just under 95% seen only once; the top ten take about 1.6%. The sample consisted of PBMCs, taken roughly 51 weeks after intestinal transplant. The receptor source for this set is a human patient who received an intestinal transplant, so some T cells may come from the graft donor. CDR3s include the opening cysteine and the closing phenylalanine or tryptophan. A D gene is named only where the DNA matches it firmly. The listing skips clone size in some rows; elsewhere it reads once, few, many or a size class.

j_call,clone_size,v_call,d_call,cdr3_nt,cdr3_aa
TRBJ1-6,NA,TRBV6-4,TRBD1,TGTGCCAGGGACAGGGTAATAAGAAATTCACCCCTCCACTTT,CARDRVIRNSPLHF
TRBJ2-7,NA,TRBV5-1,NA,TGCGCCAGCAGCTCCCGGCCCCCTTCCTACGAGCAGTACTTC,CASSSRPPSYEQYF
TRBJ2-1,NA,TRBV2,TRBD1,TGTGCCAGCAGCGGGACAGTCAACAATGAGCAGTTCTTC,CASSGTVNNEQFF
TRBJ2-3,NA,TRBV5-4,NA,TGTGCCAGCAGCCCGATGACTGTCACAGATACGCAGTATTTT,CASSPMTVTDTQYF
TRBJ2-2,NA,TRBV18,NA,TGTGCCAGCTCCCCGGTAGCCGCCGGGGAGCTGTTTTTT,CASSPVAAGELFF
TRBJ1-6,NA,TRBV10-3,NA,TGTGCCATCACCAGGGATGGGGATTCACCCCTCCACTTT,CAITRDGDSPLHF
TRBJ1-1,NA,TRBV6-5,NA,TGTGCCAGCAGTTACTCGGAGGGTAGCACTGAAGCTTTCTTT,CASSYSEGSTEAFF
TRBJ1-2,NA,TRBV15,NA,TGTGCCACCAGCAGTTACTATGGCTACACCTTC,CATSSYYGYTF
TRBJ1-1,NA,TRBV11-2,NA,TGTGCCAGCAGCGCACAGGGTCGGGACACTGAAGCTTTCTTT,CASSAQGRDTEAFF
TRBJ2-5,NA,TRBV5-4,TRBD2,TGTGCCAGCAGCTTTGGGACTAAAGAGACCCAGTACTTC,CASSFGTKETQYF
TRBJ2-7,NA,TRBV13,TRBD2,TGTGCCAGCAGCTTAGCCCCGACCTCCCTAGCGGGGGGCTACGAGCAGTACTTC,CASSLAPTSLAGGYEQYF
TRBJ2-3,NA,TRBV9,NA,TGTGCCAGCAGCGTACCAGGCTCCAGCTTCACAGATACGCAGTATTTT,CASSVPGSSFTDTQYF
TRBJ2-7,NA,TRBV5-6,NA,TGTGCCAGCAGCTTGTCGGGGGTCTACGAGCAGTACTTC,CASSLSGVYEQYF
TRBJ2-2,NA,TRBV10-3,NA,TGTGCCATCAGGGGTCCTAGCACCGGGGAGCTGTTTTTT,CAIRGPSTGELFF
TRBJ1-6,NA,TRBV27,NA,TGTGCCAGCAGACAGGGACGGGTCGGCTATAATTCACCCCTCCACTTT,CASRQGRVGYNSPLHF
TRBJ2-3,NA,TRBV7-2,NA,TGTGCCAGCAGCTTAGGAGTTGCTAGTCTCACAGATACGCAGTATTTT,CASSLGVASLTDTQYF
TRBJ2-5,NA,TRBV9,NA,TGTGCCAGCAGCCAGGGGAGGATGGTACAAGAGACCCAGTACTTC,CASSQGRMVQETQYF
TRBJ2-5,NA,TRBV19,NA,TGTGCCAGCAACGGGGGGCTCTTCCAAGAGACCCAGTACTTC,CASNGGLFQETQYF
TRBJ2-7,NA,TRBV11-2,TRBD1,TGTGCCAGCAGCTCGTATACAGGGGGCTCCTACGAGCAGTACTTC,CASSSYTGGSYEQYF
TRBJ2-7,NA,TRBV18,NA,TGTGCCAGCTCACCTCCGGGGCGCCCTTCCTACGAGCAGTACTTC,CASSPPGRPSYEQYF
TRBJ2-5,NA,TRBV28,NA,TGTGCCAGCAGTTTAAGGACCCAGTACTTC,CASSLRTQYF
TRBJ2-7,NA,TRBV29-1,NA,TGCAGCGCCTCAGGGGAGAGGGAGCAGTACTTC,CSASGEREQYF
TRBJ2-3,NA,TRBV5-1,NA,TGCGCCAGCAGCTTGGCGGGGGGCGGAGTTGAGACAGATACGCAGTATTTT,CASSLAGGGVETDTQYF
TRBJ2-1,NA,TRBV5-1,NA,TGCGCCAGCAGCTTGGAGGGTAGGGTCAATGAGCAGTTCTTC,CASSLEGRVNEQFF
TRBJ2-7,NA,TRBV5-5,NA,TGTGCCAGCAGCTTGGCCACTCGGAACGACGAGCAGTACTTC,CASSLATRNDEQYF
TRBJ2-1,NA,TRBV28,NA,TGTGCCAGCAGGGGCGGTAGTTCTGAGCAGTTCTTC,CASRGGSSEQFF
TRBJ1-2,NA,TRBV2,NA,TGTGCCAGCAGTGAAAAGGCAGGGACTATCTATGGCTACACCTTC,CASSEKAGTIYGYTF
TRBJ1-4,NA,TRBV5-4,TRBD1,TGTGCCAGCAGCTTGATAGGAGAGGGACAGAAGAATGAAAAACTGTTTTTT,CASSLIGEGQKNEKLFF
TRBJ2-7,NA,TRBV5-4,TRBD1,TGTGCCAGCAGCTTGGTCACAGGGGGCATGGTCGAGCAGTACTTC,CASSLVTGGMVEQYF
TRBJ1-1,few,TRBV7-9,NA,TGTGCCAGCAGCCCAGGGTTGGGCGTCGGAGCTTTCTTT,CASSPGLGVGAFF
TRBJ1-4,NA,TRBV5-5,TRBD1,TGTGCCAGCAGCTTGGGCCCAGGGGGTGAAAAACTGTTTTTT,CASSLGPGGEKLFF
TRBJ2-5,few,TRBV6-1,TRBD2,TGTGCCAGCAGGCTAGCGGGGGGGCGGGTGGAGACCCAGTACTTC,CASRLAGGRVETQYF
TRBJ1-6,NA,TRBV6-1,NA,TGTGCCAGCAGTGAAGGCGAGATCCCACCCCTCCACTTT,CASSEGEIPPLHF
TRBJ2-5,NA,TRBV20-1,NA,TGCAGTGCTAGGGAAGAGACCCAGTACTTC,CSAREETQYF
TRBJ1-4,NA,TRBV5-1,NA,TGCGCCAGCAGCTGGAAGGGGACTAATGAAAAACTGTTTTTT,CASSWKGTNEKLFF
TRBJ2-1,few,TRBV6-6,TRBD2,TGTGCCAGCAGTCCCAGTATAGCGGGCTTCAATGAGCAGTTCTTC,CASSPSIAGFNEQFF
TRBJ2-7,NA,TRBV20-1,NA,TGCAGTGCTTGGGACCACGAGCAGTACTTC,CSAWDHEQYF
TRBJ1-5,NA,TRBV30,NA,TGTGCCTGGAGTTTCGCCGGGGATCAGCCCCAGCATTTT,CAWSFAGDQPQHF
TRBJ1-1,NA,TRBV6-1,TRBD1,TGTGCCAGCAGCCCCGGGACAGGGAATGAAGCTTTCTTT,CASSPGTGNEAFF
TRBJ2-7,NA,TRBV28,TRBD1,TGTGCCAGCAGTGCGTCCGGGACAGGGCACGAGCAGTACTTC,CASSASGTGHEQYF
TRBJ1-6,NA,TRBV6-5,NA,TGTGCCAGCAGCTCGCAAGGGGGGAATAATTCACCCCTCCACTTT,CASSSQGGNNSPLHF
TRBJ1-1,NA,TRBV29-1,NA,TGCAGCGTTGAGGGCAGGGCGAACACTGAAGCTTTCTTT,CSVEGRANTEAFF
TRBJ1-1,NA,TRBV9,NA,TGTGCCAGCAGCGTTACAGTGAACACTGAAGCTTTCTTT,CASSVTVNTEAFF
TRBJ1-6,NA,TRBV11-2,NA,TGTGCCAGCACCGATATGGGGGCTTCACCCCTCCACTTT,CASTDMGASPLHF
TRBJ1-3,NA,TRBV15,NA,TGTGCCACCAGCAGACCTTTCCTGGACAGCGGAAACACCATATATTTT,CATSRPFLDSGNTIYF
TRBJ2-3,NA,TRBV5-5,NA,TGTGCCAGCAGCACCTCCAGGGGGGCAGATACGCAGTATTTT,CASSTSRGADTQYF
TRBJ1-2,NA,TRBV6-5,NA,TGTGCCAGCAGTTTCGGAGACGGCTACACCTTC,CASSFGDGYTF
TRBJ2-7,NA,TRBV10-3,TRBD1,TGTGCCATCAGGCCGGGACAGGGGAGTTTTGGAGAGCAGTACTTC,CAIRPGQGSFGEQYF
TRBJ1-1,NA,TRBV9,NA,TGTGCCAGCAGCGTAGTTGGGGGGCCTAACACTGAAGCTTTCTTT,CASSVVGGPNTEAFF
TRBJ2-5,NA,TRBV9,NA,TGTGCCAGCAGCGTATCTAGCACGCGGGAGACCCAGTACTTC,CASSVSSTRETQYF
TRBJ2-7,NA,TRBV4-1,NA,TGCGCCAGCAGCCAAGAAGGCCCTGGACAGTCCTACGAGCAGTACTTC,CASSQEGPGQSYEQYF